This is a list of T cell receptor beta chains from one sample in a study of blood T cell repertoires in COVID-19. Libraries were prepared by immunoSEQ multiplex PCR; TCRdb keeps only in-frame clonotypes and omits some of them. Among about 320,000 clones listed, about nine tenths were seen once. The sequencing input was PBMCs or T cells enriched from blood (not recorded which). The receptor source for this set is a man aged 55 to 70 who had recovered from COVID-19. CDR3s include the opening cysteine and the closing phenylalanine or tryptophan. A D gene is named only where the DNA matches it firmly. Size is omitted from some rows. Given values are once, few, many or a class for expanded clones.

.	.	TRBV4-1	TRBJ2-7	CASSQEGGRSYEQYF	TGCGCCAGCAGCCAAGAGGGGGGACGGTCCTACGAGCAGTACTTC
.	.	TRBV11-2	TRBJ2-3	CASSLQIQGTDTQYF	TGTGCCAGCAGCCTACAAATACAGGGAACAGATACGCAGTATTTT
.	.	TRBV19	TRBJ1-5	CASSMIQGHQPQHF	TGTGCCAGTAGTATGATTCAGGGCCATCAGCCCCAGCATTTT
.	.	TRBV5-1	TRBJ1-2	CASSLVLGGDYGYTF	TGCGCCAGCAGCTTGGTTCTAGGGGGGGACTATGGCTACACCTTC
.	.	TRBV2	TRBJ2-3	CASSGRLPSTDTQYF	TGTGCCAGCAGTGGGAGGCTACCGAGCACAGATACGCAGTATTTT
.	.	TRBV3-1/TRBV3-2	TRBJ2-1	CASSRYLSASYYNEQFF	TGTGCCAGCAGCCGCTACCTATCAGCGAGTTACTACAATGAGCAGTTCTTC
TRBD1	.	TRBV19	TRBJ1-5	CASSMGQQPSNQPQHF	TGTGCCAGTAGTATGGGACAGCAGCCTAGCAATCAGCCCCAGCATTTT
.	.	TRBV27	TRBJ2-3	CASTLASGTDTQYF	TGTGCCAGCACCCTAGCGTCTGGCACAGATACGCAGTATTTT
TRBD2	.	TRBV6-6	TRBJ2-5	CASSRDYQETQYF	TGTGCCAGCAGCAGGGACTATCAGGAGACCCAGTACTTC
TRBD1	.	TRBV7-2	TRBJ2-7	CASSSWSGQGGLYEQYF	TGTGCCAGCAGCTCCTGGTCCGGACAGGGGGGTCTTTACGAGCAGTACTTC
.	.	TRBV28	TRBJ1-2	CASSLDGRNYGYTF	TGTGCCAGCAGTTTAGATGGCCGTAACTATGGCTACACCTTC
TRBD1	.	TRBV28	TRBJ1-5	CASSGQGYKPQHF	TGTGCCAGCAGTGGACAGGGCTATAAGCCCCAGCATTTT
TRBD2	.	TRBV20-1	TRBJ2-7	CSASNSGRNEQYF	TGCAGTGCTAGTAATAGCGGGAGAAACGAGCAGTACTTC
.	.	TRBV4-1	TRBJ1-1	CASSQEEQSGTEAFF	TGCGCCAGCAGCCAAGAAGAACAGTCAGGGACTGAAGCTTTCTTT
TRBD1	.	TRBV4-2	TRBJ1-1	CASSQPDRGHGNTEAFF	TGTGCCAGCAGCCAGCCGGACAGGGGGCATGGGAACACTGAAGCTTTCTTT
TRBD2	.	TRBV5-1	TRBJ2-3	CASSLRSSGRTDTQYF	TGCGCCAGCAGCTTGAGATCTAGCGGGAGGACAGATACGCAGTATTTT
.	.	TRBV28	TRBJ1-5	CASTTTPRNQPQHF	TGTGCCAGCACCACGACCCCTAGGAATCAGCCCCAGCATTTT
.	.	TRBV5-6	TRBJ2-6	CASIMGHRNSGANVLTF	TGTGCCAGCATTATGGGACATAGGAACTCTGGGGCCAACGTCCTGACTTTC
.	.	TRBV28	TRBJ2-7	CASTAGARDEQYF	TGTGCCAGCACCGCAGGGGCCCGGGACGAGCAGTACTTC
TRBD1	.	TRBV5-1	TRBJ1-6	CASSWGTGGSYNSPLHF	TGCGCCAGCAGCTGGGGGACAGGGGGCTCCTATAATTCACCCCTCCACTTT
.	.	TRBV7-3	TRBJ1-5	CASSPQGDQPQHF	TGTGCCAGCAGCCCCCAGGGTGATCAGCCCCAGCATTTT
.	.	TRBV3-1/TRBV3-2	TRBJ1-5	CASSQARLDQPQHF	TGTGCCAGCAGCCAAGCCAGGTTGGATCAGCCCCAGCATTTT
TRBD1	.	TRBV6-5	TRBJ2-1	CASGTRQGALNEQFF	TGTGCCAGCGGAACTAGACAGGGGGCGCTTAATGAGCAGTTCTTC
.	.	TRBV28	TRBJ2-7	CASSLSSSPPWEQYF	TGTGCCAGCAGTTTAAGCTCGAGTCCCCCCTGGGAGCAGTACTTC
.	.	TRBV20-1	TRBJ1-1	CSASQGFMNTEAFF	TGCAGTGCTAGTCAGGGGTTTATGAACACTGAAGCTTTCTTT
.	few	TRBV19	TRBJ1-5	CASRARDYSNQPQHF	TGTGCCAGTAGGGCGCGGGATTATAGCAATCAGCCCCAGCATTTT
TRBD1	.	TRBV29-1	TRBJ1-1	CSVENDRAPEAFF	TGCAGCGTTGAAAACGACAGGGCCCCTGAAGCTTTCTTT
TRBD1	.	TRBV5-5	TRBJ1-3	CASSASGTGGISGNTIYF	TGTGCCAGCAGCGCCTCCGGGACAGGGGGCATCTCTGGAAACACCATATATTTT
.	few	TRBV6-2/TRBV6-3	TRBJ2-3	CASSYRLADVSSTDTQYF	TGTGCCAGCAGTTACCGCCTAGCTGACGTCTCTAGCACAGATACGCAGTATTTT
.	.	TRBV25-1	TRBJ2-1	CASSSKTLASNEQFF	TGTGCCAGCAGTTCAAAGACTTTAGCAAGCAATGAGCAGTTCTTC
TRBD1	.	TRBV5-1	TRBJ2-3	CASSLAGGPDTQYF	TGCGCCAGCAGCTTGGCAGGGGGCCCAGATACGCAGTATTTT
TRBD1	.	TRBV5-6	TRBJ1-4	CASSLMQGALTNEKLFF	TGTGCCAGCAGCTTGATGCAGGGGGCGTTAACTAATGAAAAACTGTTTTTT
TRBD2	.	TRBV5-1	TRBJ2-3	CASSSIAGGQAVDTQYF	TGCGCCAGCAGCTCCATAGCGGGAGGCCAAGCAGTAGATACGCAGTATTTT
.	.	TRBV2	TRBJ1-6	CASSGDTSNSPLHF	TGTGCCAGCAGTGGGGACACCTCCAATTCACCCCTCCACTTT
.	.	TRBV2	TRBJ2-7	CASSEAASDTYEQYF	TGTGCCAGCAGTGAAGCGGCTAGCGATACCTACGAGCAGTACTTC
.	.	TRBV4-2	TRBJ1-6	CASRRSGDNSPLHF	TGTGCCAGCAGGAGGTCTGGCGATAATTCACCCCTCCACTTT
.	.	TRBV9	TRBJ2-6	CASSARGANVLTF	TGTGCCAGCAGCGCCCGGGGGGCCAACGTCCTGACTTTC
.	.	TRBV6-2/TRBV6-3	TRBJ2-5	CASSYVGVETQYF	TGTGCCAGCAGTTACGTAGGGGTAGAGACCCAGTACTTC
.	.	TRBV3-1/TRBV3-2	TRBJ1-5	CASSQLDQPQHF	TGTGCCAGCAGCCAACTTGATCAGCCCCAGCATTTT
TRBD2	.	TRBV6-4	TRBJ2-1	CASSDSSWGTSGSFEQFF	TGTGCCAGCAGTGACTCGAGTTGGGGGACTAGCGGGAGTTTTGAGCAGTTCTTC
.	once	TRBV20-1	TRBJ2-5	CSASYYQETQYF	TGCAGTGCTAGTTACTACCAAGAGACCCAGTACTTC
.	.	TRBV3-1/TRBV3-2	TRBJ1-2	CASSQGSGSIGYTF	TGTGCCAGCAGCCAAGGCTCCGGGAGTATTGGCTACACCTTC
.	.	TRBV10-3	TRBJ2-7	CASRLGGMNYEQYF	TGTGCCAGCCGACTAGGAGGAATGAACTACGAGCAGTACTTC
.	.	TRBV5-1	TRBJ2-5	CASSLTLGGETQYF	TGCGCCAGCAGCTTGACCCTAGGTGGGGAGACCCAGTACTTC
TRBD2	.	TRBV6-1	TRBJ2-7	CASSERTSGGYYEQYF	TGTGCCAGCAGTGAAAGGACTAGCGGGGGTTACTACGAGCAGTACTTC
.	few	TRBV19	TRBJ1-5	CASGPRTASEKPQHF	TGTGCCAGTGGCCCCCGGACAGCCTCCGAAAAGCCCCAGCATTTT